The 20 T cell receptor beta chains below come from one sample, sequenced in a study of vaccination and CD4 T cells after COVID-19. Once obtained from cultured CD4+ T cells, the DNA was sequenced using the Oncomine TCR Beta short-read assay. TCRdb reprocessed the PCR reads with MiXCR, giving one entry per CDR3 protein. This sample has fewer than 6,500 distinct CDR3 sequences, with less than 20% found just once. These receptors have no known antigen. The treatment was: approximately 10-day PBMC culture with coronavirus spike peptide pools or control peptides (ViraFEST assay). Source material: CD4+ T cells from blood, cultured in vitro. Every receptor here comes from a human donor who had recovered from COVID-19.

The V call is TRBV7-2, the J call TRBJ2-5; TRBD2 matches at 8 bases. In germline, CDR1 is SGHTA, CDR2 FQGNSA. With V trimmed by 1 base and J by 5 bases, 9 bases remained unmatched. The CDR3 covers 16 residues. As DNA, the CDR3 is TGTGCCAGCAGCTTAGTGACCCTAGCGGGTGGGGAGACCCAGTACTTC. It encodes CASSLVTLAGGETQYF.

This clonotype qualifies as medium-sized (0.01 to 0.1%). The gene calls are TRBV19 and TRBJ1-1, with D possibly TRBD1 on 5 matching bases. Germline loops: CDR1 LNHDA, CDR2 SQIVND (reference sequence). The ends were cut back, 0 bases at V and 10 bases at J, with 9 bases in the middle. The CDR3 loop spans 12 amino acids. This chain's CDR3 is CASSIEGVRAFF. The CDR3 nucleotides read TGTGCCAGTAGTATAGAAGGGGTGAGAGCTTTCTTT.

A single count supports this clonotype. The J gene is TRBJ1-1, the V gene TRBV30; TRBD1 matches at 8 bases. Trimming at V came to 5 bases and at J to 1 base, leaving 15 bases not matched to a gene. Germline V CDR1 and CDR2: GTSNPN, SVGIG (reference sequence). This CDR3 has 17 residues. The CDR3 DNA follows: TGTGCCTGGTCCCACAAAAGGACAGGGATGGGGAACACTGAAGCTTTCTTT. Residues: CAWSHKRTGMGNTEAFF.

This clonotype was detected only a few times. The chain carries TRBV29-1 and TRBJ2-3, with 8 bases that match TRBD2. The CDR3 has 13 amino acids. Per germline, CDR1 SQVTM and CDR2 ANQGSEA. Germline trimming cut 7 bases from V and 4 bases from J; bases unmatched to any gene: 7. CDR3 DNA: TGCAGCGCCGAGGCCGGGGGGGCAGATACGCAGTATTTT. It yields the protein CSAEAGGADTQYF.

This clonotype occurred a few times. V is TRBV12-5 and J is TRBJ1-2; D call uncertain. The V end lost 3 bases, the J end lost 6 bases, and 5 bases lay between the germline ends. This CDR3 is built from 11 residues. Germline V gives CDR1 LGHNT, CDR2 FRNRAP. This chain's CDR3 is CASGFHHGYTF. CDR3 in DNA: TGTGCTAGTGGTTTCCACCATGGCTACACCTTC. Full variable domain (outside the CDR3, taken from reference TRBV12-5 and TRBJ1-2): DARVTQTPRHKVTEMGQEVTMRCQPILGHNTVFWYRQTMMQGLELLAYFRNRAPLDDSGMPKDRFSAEMPDATLATLKIQPSEPRDSAVYFCASGFHHGYTFGSGTRLTVV.

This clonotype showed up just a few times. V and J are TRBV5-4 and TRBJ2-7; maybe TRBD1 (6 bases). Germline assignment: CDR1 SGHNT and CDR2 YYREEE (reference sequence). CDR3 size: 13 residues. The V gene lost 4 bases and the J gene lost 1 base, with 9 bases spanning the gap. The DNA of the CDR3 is TGTGCCAGCAGCAATACAGGGTCCTACGAGCAGTACTTC. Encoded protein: CASSNTGSYEQYF.

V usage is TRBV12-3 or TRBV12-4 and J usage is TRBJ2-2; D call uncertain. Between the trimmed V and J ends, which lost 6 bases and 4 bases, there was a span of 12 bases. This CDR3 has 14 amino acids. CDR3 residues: CASSPGSSTGELFF. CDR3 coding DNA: TGTGCCAGCAGCCCCGGGTCCTCCACCGGGGAGCTGTTTTTT.

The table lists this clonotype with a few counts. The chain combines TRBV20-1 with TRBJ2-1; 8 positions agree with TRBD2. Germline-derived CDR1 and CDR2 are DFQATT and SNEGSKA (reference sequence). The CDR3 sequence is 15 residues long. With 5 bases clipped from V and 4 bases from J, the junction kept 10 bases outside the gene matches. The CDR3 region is CSAPPGLEGYNEQFF. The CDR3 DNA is TGCAGTGCTCCTCCGGGACTAGAGGGGTACAATGAGCAGTTCTTC.

The CDR3 reads CASSSQTLQETQYF. The CDR3 nucleotides are TGTGCCAGCAGCTCTCAGACTTTACAAGAGACCCAGTACTTC. J is TRBJ2-5 and V is TRBV7-2; D unresolved. Germline V CDR1 and CDR2: SGHTA, FQGNSA. The CDR3 length is 14 residues. The V gene lost 4 bases and the J gene lost 2 bases, with 11 bases spanning the gap. Variable domain in full (rest from reference TRBV7-2 and TRBJ2-5): GAGVSQSPSNKVTEKGKDVELRCDPISGHTALYWYRQSLGQGLEFLIYFQGNSAPDKSGLPSDRFSAERTGGSVSTLTIQRTQQEDSAVYLCASSSQTLQETQYFGPGTRLLVL.

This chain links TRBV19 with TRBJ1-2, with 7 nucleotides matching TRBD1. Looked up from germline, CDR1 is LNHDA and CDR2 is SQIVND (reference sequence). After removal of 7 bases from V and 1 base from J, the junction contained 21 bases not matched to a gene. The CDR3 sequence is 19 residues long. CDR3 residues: CASISMGMTGRISNYGYTF. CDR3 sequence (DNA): TGTGCCAGTATTAGTATGGGGATGACAGGGAGAATCAGTAACTATGGCTACACCTTC.

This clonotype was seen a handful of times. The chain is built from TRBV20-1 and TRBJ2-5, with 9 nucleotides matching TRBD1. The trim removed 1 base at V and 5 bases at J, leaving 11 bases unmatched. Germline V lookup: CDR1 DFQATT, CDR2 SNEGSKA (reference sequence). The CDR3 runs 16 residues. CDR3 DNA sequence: TGCAGTGCTAGAGGGGGACAGGGAGGACGTCGGGAGACCCAGTACTTC. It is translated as CSARGGQGGRRETQYF.

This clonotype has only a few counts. The CDR3 DNA reads as TGTGCCAGCAGCGTAGCGGGTGCCAATCAGCCCCAGCATTTT. It specifies CASSVAGANQPQHF. The chain combines TRBV9 with TRBJ1-5, with D unresolved. The CDR3 consists of 14 residues. Germline V gives CDR1 SGDLS, CDR2 YYNGEE. The germline V and J ends were trimmed by 0 bases and 3 bases, with 7 bases remaining between them.

The CDR3 reads CASSVGTGDYEQYF. The CDR3 DNA reads TGCGCCAGCAGCGTAGGGACAGGGGACTACGAGCAGTACTTC. V is TRBV4-3 and J is TRBJ2-7; 10 bases align to TRBD1. The V segment lost 5 bases and the J segment 3 bases; nucleotides outside the gene matches: 4. CDR1 and CDR2 (germline): LGHNA, YSLEER. The CDR3 length is 14 residues.

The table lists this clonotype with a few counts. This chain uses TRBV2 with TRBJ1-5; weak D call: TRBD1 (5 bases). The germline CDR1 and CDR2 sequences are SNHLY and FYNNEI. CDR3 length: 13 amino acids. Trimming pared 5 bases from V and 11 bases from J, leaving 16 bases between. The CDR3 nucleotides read TGTGCCAGCAGTTTGAGACAGTCCCGGTCCCAGCATTTT. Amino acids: CASSLRQSRSQHF.

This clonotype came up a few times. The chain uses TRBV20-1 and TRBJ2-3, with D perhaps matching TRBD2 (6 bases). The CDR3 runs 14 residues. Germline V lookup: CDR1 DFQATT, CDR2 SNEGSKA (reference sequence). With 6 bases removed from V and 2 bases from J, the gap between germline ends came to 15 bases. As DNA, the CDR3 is TGCAGTGCCCAAAGAACGGGGGTCACAGATACGCAGTATTTT. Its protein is CSAQRTGVTDTQYF.

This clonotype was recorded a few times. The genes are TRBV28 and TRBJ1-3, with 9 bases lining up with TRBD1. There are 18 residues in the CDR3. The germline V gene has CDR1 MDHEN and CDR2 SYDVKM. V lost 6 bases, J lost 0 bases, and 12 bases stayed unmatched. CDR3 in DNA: TGTGCCAGCAGCCTTCCGGGACAGGGAACCCACTCTGGAAACACCATATATTTT. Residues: CASSLPGQGTHSGNTIYF. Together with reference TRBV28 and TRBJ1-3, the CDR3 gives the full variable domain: DVKVTQSSRYLVKRTGEKVFLECVQDMDHENMFWYRQDPGLGLRLIYFSYDVKMKEKGDIPEGYSVSREKKERFSLILESASTNQTSMYLCASSLPGQGTHSGNTIYFGEGSWLTVV.

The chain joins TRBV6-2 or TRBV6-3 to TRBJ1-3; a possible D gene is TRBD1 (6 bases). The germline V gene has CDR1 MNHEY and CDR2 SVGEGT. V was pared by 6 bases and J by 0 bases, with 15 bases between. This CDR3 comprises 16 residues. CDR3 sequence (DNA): TGTGCCAGCAGGTCAAGTGACAGGTACTCTGGAAACACCATATATTTT. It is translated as CASRSSDRYSGNTIYF.

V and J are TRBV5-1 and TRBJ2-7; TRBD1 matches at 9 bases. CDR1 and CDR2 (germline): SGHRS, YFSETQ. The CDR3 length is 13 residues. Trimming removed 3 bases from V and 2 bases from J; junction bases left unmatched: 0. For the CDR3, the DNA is TGCGCCAGCAGCTGGGACAGGGCCTACGAGCAGTACTTC. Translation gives CASSWDRAYEQYF.

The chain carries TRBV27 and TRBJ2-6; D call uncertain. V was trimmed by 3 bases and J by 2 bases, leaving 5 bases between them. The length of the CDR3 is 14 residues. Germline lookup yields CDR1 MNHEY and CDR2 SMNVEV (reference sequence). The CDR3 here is CASSFEAGANVLTF. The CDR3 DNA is TGTGCCAGCAGTTTCGAGGCTGGGGCCAACGTCCTGACTTTC.

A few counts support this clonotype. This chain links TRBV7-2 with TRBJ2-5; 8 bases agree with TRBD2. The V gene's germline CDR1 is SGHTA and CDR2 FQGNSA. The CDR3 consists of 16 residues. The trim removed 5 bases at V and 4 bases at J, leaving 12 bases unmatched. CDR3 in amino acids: CASSLGLARRSETQYF. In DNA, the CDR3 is TGTGCCAGCAGCCTTGGACTAGCACGGAGGTCAGAGACCCAGTACTTC.